Each of the 32 T cell receptor beta chains below was sequenced from the same sample in a study of shared clonotypes between healthy human individuals. Assay used: immunoSEQ multiplex PCR; TCRdb lists only in-frame clones, some missing. The sample shows 2.3 million or so clones, 93% of them seen only once. What was sequenced was naive CD4+ T cells from PBMCs. Subset in this sample: CD45RA+ positively selected. The receptors here all came from a man between 18 and 35 years old in good health. Some clones in this sample may be carry-over from other donors' samples.

The J gene is TRBJ2-1, the V gene TRBV28; TRBD2 matches 7 bases. Germline CDR1 MDHEN, CDR2 SYDVKM. After removal of 3 bases from V and 3 bases from J, the junction contained 5 bases not matched to a gene. The CDR3 has 15 residues. This CDR3 reads CASSFSGRGYNEQFF. The CDR3 DNA sequence: TGTGCCAGCAGTTTTAGCGGGCGCGGCTACAATGAGCAGTTCTTC.

This chain uses TRBV5-6 with TRBJ1-2; TRBD1 might be the D (5 bases). V lost 1 base, J lost 2 bases, and 18 bases lay in between. This CDR3 is built from 17 residues. The germline V gene encodes CDR1 SGHDT and CDR2 YYEEEE. The CDR3 reads CASSLTGGTGLNYGYTF. The DNA for the CDR3 is TGTGCCAGCAGCTTGACCGGGGGGACGGGCCTGAACTATGGCTACACCTTC.

In nucleotides, the CDR3 is TGTGCAAGTCGCTTAGCGTCGTGCGGCAGGGGGTGTGCCCCCCAGCATTTT. This encodes CASRLASCGRGCAPQHF. The rearrangement links TRBV12-2 to TRBJ1-5; TRBD1, the table's D call, was not compared with the DNA. TRBV12-2 is a listed pseudogene. The CDR3 is made up of 17 amino acids.

The rearrangement joins TRBV28 to TRBJ2-7; 12 positions match TRBD1. Looked up from germline, CDR1 is MDHEN and CDR2 is SYDVKM. With 6 bases clipped from V and 3 bases from J, the junction kept 9 bases outside the gene matches. The CDR3 has 16 residues. The CDR3 region is CASRAAGQGAGYEQYF. In DNA, the CDR3 is TGTGCCAGCAGGGCAGCGGGACAGGGGGCTGGCTACGAGCAGTACTTC.

This clone appeared a few times. The chain carries TRBV19 and TRBJ1-2, with TRBD1 matching 9 bases. The CDR3 totals 13 residues. V gave up 7 bases and J gave up 4 bases; unmatched junction bases: 4. The germline V gene has CDR1 LNHDA and CDR2 SQIVND (reference sequence). Here the CDR3 reads CASTKGQGYGYTF. The DNA for the CDR3 is TGTGCCAGTACCAAGGGACAGGGCTATGGCTACACCTTC.

CDR3 residues: CASRAARTGDGYEQYF. In nucleotides, the CDR3 is TGTGCCAGCCGTGCAGCCCGGACAGGGGACGGCTACGAGCAGTACTTC. This chain connects TRBV6-1 to TRBJ2-7; TRBD1 matches at 9 bases. CDR3 length: 16 amino acids. Germline CDR1 MNHNS, CDR2 SASEGT. J gave up 3 bases and V 8 bases, and 14 bases lay outside the gene matches.

The CDR3 region is CASSPPGGNEKLFF. The CDR3 DNA sequence: TGTGCCAGCAGCCCCCCGGGGGGTAATGAAAAACTGTTTTTT. This sequence joins TRBV9 and TRBJ1-4; tentatively, D is TRBD1 (5 bases). The CDR3 spans 14 residues. Germline-derived CDR1 and CDR2 are SGDLS and YYNGEE. V lost 4 bases to trimming and J lost 4 bases, with 11 bases between them.

This clone has just a few counts. The CDR3 coding sequence is TGTGCCATCAGGGAGGGAAGCCAGCCCCAGCATTTT. Protein product: CAIREGSQPQHF. The chain uses TRBV10-3 and TRBJ1-5; no definite D call. The CDR3 contains 12 residues. Germline values: CDR1 ENHRY, CDR2 SYGVKD. The V end was cut by 6 bases, the J end by 7 bases, with 10 bases between.

The V and J genes are TRBV7-3 and TRBJ2-1; a weak D match, TRBD2 (5 bases). Germline CDR1 is SGHTA and CDR2 is FQGTGA. Between the trimmed V and J ends, which lost 1 base and 2 bases, there was a span of 9 bases. The CDR3 totals 15 residues. CDR3 residues: CASSLMAGTYNEQFF. The CDR3 DNA sequence: TGTGCCAGCAGCTTAATGGCGGGTACCTACAATGAGCAGTTCTTC.

V is TRBV5-4 and J is TRBJ2-1; 7 bases agree with TRBD2. The CDR3 has 15 residues. The V gene's germline CDR1 is SGHNT and CDR2 YYREEE (reference sequence). Losses at the gene ends were 4 bases for V and 4 bases for J; bases not matched to a gene: 8. The CDR3 bases are TGTGCCAGCAGCCCGCAACCGGGACTATACAATGAGCAGTTCTTC. Its protein is CASSPQPGLYNEQFF.

The chain is built from TRBV6-6 and TRBJ1-5; tentative D call: TRBD1 (5 bases). CDR1 is MNHNY, CDR2 SVGAGI, per germline (reference sequence). V was cut by 6 bases and J by 10 bases, with 19 bases left in between. The CDR3 spans 14 residues. In DNA form, the CDR3 reads TGTGCCAGCAGCCCGCAGATGGGGCGGGACCCCCAGCATTTT. Its protein is CASSPQMGRDPQHF.

The chain is built from TRBV6-1 and TRBJ1-5; D not certain. The germline V gene encodes CDR1 MNHNS and CDR2 SASEGT. Trimming removed 7 bases from V and 0 bases from J, with 4 bases in between. There are 12 residues in the CDR3. The CDR3 sequence is CASTSSNQPQHF. Written as DNA, the CDR3 is TGTGCCAGCACGTCTAGCAATCAGCCCCAGCATTTT.

V gene TRBV4-1 combines with J gene TRBJ1-2; D is ambiguous. Germline CDR1 is MGHRA and CDR2 is YSYEKL. CDR3 length: 13 amino acids. V lost 0 bases, J lost 4 bases, and 6 bases lay in between. CDR3 nucleotide sequence: TGCGCCAGCAGCCAAGAGGGTATCTATGGCTACACCTTC. Protein: CASSQEGIYGYTF.

Of note for this clone: This same CDR3 is encoded by further DNA sequences in the sample. The chain recombines TRBV7-2 with TRBJ1-1; 8 bases fit TRBD1. Germline V CDR1 and CDR2: SGHTA, FQGNSA. V was pared by 5 bases and J by 5 bases, with 7 bases of the junction left unmatched. The CDR3 contains 14 residues. This CDR3 is CASSLDRGRTEAFF. CDR3 bases: TGTGCCAGCAGCCTTGACAGGGGAAGGACTGAAGCTTTCTTT.

V usage is TRBV6-4 and J usage is TRBJ2-2; 7 nucleotides align to TRBD1. The CDR3 runs 15 residues. The V and J ends lost 6 bases and 1 base, in that order; junction bases with no gene match: 5. Germline V gives CDR1 MRHNA, CDR2 SNTAGT. The CDR3 region is CASSRDRQNTGELFF. In nucleotides, the CDR3 is TGTGCCAGCAGCCGGGACAGACAGAACACCGGGGAGCTGTTTTTT.

This rearrangement joins TRBV7-9 to TRBJ1-3; unclear D gene. From germline, CDR1 is SEHNR and CDR2 FQNEAQ (reference sequence). Between the trimmed V and J ends, which lost 4 bases and 2 bases, there was a span of 18 bases. This CDR3 spans 17 amino acids. CDR3 sequence (DNA): TGTGCCAGCAGCTCAGGCGGGAGATCGGCCGCTGGAAACACCATATATTTT. It codes for CASSSGGRSAAGNTIYF.

This sequence joins TRBV7-2 and TRBJ1-3; D is unclear. This CDR3 has 14 residues. The V end was cut by 5 bases, the J end by 0 bases, with 8 bases between. Per the germline V gene, CDR1 is SGHTA and CDR2 is FQGNSA. CDR3 region: CASSNGVSGNTIYF. In nucleotides, the CDR3 is TGTGCCAGCAGCAACGGAGTCTCTGGAAACACCATATATTTT.

This rearrangement joins TRBV15 to TRBJ2-7; 13 nucleotides match TRBD2. This CDR3 contains 19 residues. V gave up 2 bases and J gave up 7 bases; unmatched junction bases: 17. CDR1 is LNHNV and CDR2 is YYDKDF in the germline V gene (reference sequence). The CDR3 region has the DNA TGTGCCACCAGCAGAAACCCATCGGGACTAGCGGGGAAGGGGAATGAGCAGTACTTC. It translates to CATSRNPSGLAGKGNEQYF. The full variable domain, its missing parts supplied by reference TRBV15 and TRBJ2-7, is DAMVIQNPRYQVTQFGKPVTLSCSQTLNHNVMYWYQQKSSQAPKLLFHYYDKDFNNEADTPDNFQSRRPNTSFCFLDIRSPGLGDTAMYLCATSRNPSGLAGKGNEQYFGPGTRLTVT.

The V gene is TRBV11-2, the J gene TRBJ2-7, with TRBD1 matching over 8 bases. The CDR3 consists of 14 residues. The trim removed 4 bases at V and 1 base at J, leaving 3 bases unmatched. CDR1 is SGHAT and CDR2 is FQNNGV in the germline V gene. The CDR3 reads CASSWTGLSYEQYF. CDR3 DNA sequence: TGTGCCAGCAGCTGGACAGGGTTGTCCTACGAGCAGTACTTC.

The CDR3 sequence: CASGQGIQETQYF. CDR3 bases: TGTGCCAGCGGACAGGGGATCCAAGAGACCCAGTACTTC. The V call is TRBV7-9, the J call TRBJ2-5; the match to TRBD1 covers 9 bases. The CDR3 contains 13 residues. Germline V gene data show CDR1 as SEHNR and CDR2 as FQNEAQ (reference sequence). The V and J ends lost 8 bases and 1 base, in that order; junction bases with no gene match: 2.

The V and J genes are TRBV7-3 and TRBJ1-1, with 7 bases fitting TRBD1. V shed 2 bases and J 1 base; nucleotides not matched to a gene: 4. The CDR3 is made up of 15 amino acids. Germline V gene lookup returns CDR1 SGHTA and CDR2 FQGTGA. This CDR3 is CASSLGRQGNTEAFF. CDR3 nucleotides: TGTGCCAGCAGCTTAGGGAGACAGGGGAACACTGAAGCTTTCTTT. The full variable domain, completed using reference TRBV7-3 and TRBJ1-1, is GAGVSQTPSNKVTEKGKYVELRCDPISGHTALYWYRQSLGQGPEFLIYFQGTGAADDSGLPNDRFFAVRPEGSVSTLKIQRTERGDSAVYLCASSLGRQGNTEAFFGQGTRLTVV.

This chain connects TRBV28 to TRBJ2-1, with 16 bases matching TRBD2. The germline CDR1 and CDR2 sequences are MDHEN and SYDVKM. The CDR3 contains 19 residues. With V trimmed by 2 bases and J by 0 bases, 4 bases remained unmatched. The CDR3 spells CASSLAGLAGGSSYNEQFF. For the CDR3, the DNA is TGTGCCAGCAGTTTAGCGGGACTAGCGGGAGGGAGCTCCTACAATGAGCAGTTCTTC.

V and J are TRBV7-9 and TRBJ2-6; possibly TRBD2 for D (6 bases). The CDR3 runs 15 residues. The V gene lost 5 bases and the J gene lost 2 bases, with 10 bases spanning the gap. The germline CDR1 and CDR2 sequences are SEHNR and FQNEAQ (reference sequence). The DNA for the CDR3 is TGTGCCAGCAGCCAAAGGGAGGCTGGGGCCAACGTCCTGACTTTC. Translated, it gives CASSQREAGANVLTF.

The rearrangement links TRBV7-9 to TRBJ1-5; 7 bases map to TRBD1. This CDR3 spans 17 amino acids. Germline CDR1 is SEHNR and CDR2 is FQNEAQ (reference sequence). V shed 6 bases and J 0 bases; nucleotides not matched to a gene: 11. CDR3 nucleotides: TGTGCCAGCAGTCATGGTACCGGGACAGCTAGCAATCAGCCCCAGCATTTT. Translated, it gives CASSHGTGTASNQPQHF. Based on the CDR3 plus reference TRBV7-9 and TRBJ1-5, the full variable domain is DTGVSQNPRHKITKRGQNVTFRCDPISEHNRLYWYRQTLGQGPEFLTYFQNEAQLEKSRLLSDRFSAERPKGSFSTLEIQRTEQGDSAMYLCASSHGTGTASNQPQHFGDGTRLSIL.

The chain joins TRBV19 to TRBJ2-7; unclear D gene. Looked up from germline, CDR1 is LNHDA and CDR2 is SQIVND (reference sequence). The CDR3 is made up of 13 amino acids. Trimming stripped 2 bases from V and 4 bases from J, with 9 bases between. CDR3 nucleotide sequence: TGTGCCAGTAGTATAAGAATGCGATACGAGCAGTACTTC. This codes for CASSIRMRYEQYF.

Comment on this clone: This specimen includes other DNA sequences encoding the same CDR3. This sequence joins TRBV19 and TRBJ1-2; D is unclear. CDR1 is LNHDA and CDR2 is SQIVND in the germline V gene (reference sequence). V lost 2 bases and J lost 5, with 6 bases in between. The CDR3 loop spans 12 amino acids. The CDR3 bases are TGTGCCAGTAGTATACGAGGATATGGCTACACCTTC. This gives the protein CASSIRGYGYTF.

CDR3 region: CASSVRVGNTEAFF. The CDR3 DNA sequence: TGTGCCAGCAGTGTACGGGTGGGGAACACTGAAGCTTTCTTT. The chain uses TRBV6-1 and TRBJ1-1; D remains ambiguous. The CDR3 length is 14 residues. The germline V gene encodes CDR1 MNHNS and CDR2 SASEGT. Between the trimmed V and J ends, which lost 4 bases and 1 base, there was a span of 10 bases.

This chain links TRBV9 with TRBJ1-2; D gene unclear. Trimming stripped 6 bases from V and 1 base from J, with 10 bases between. This CDR3 region has 13 residues. Germline lookup yields CDR1 SGDLS and CDR2 YYNGEE. The CDR3 sequence: CASKGQNNYGYTF. For the CDR3, the DNA is TGTGCCAGCAAGGGTCAGAATAACTATGGCTACACCTTC.

As to this clone: Other DNA sequences from this sample encode an identical CDR3 as well. This rearrangement joins TRBV5-1 to TRBJ1-3; D ambiguous. The V and J ends lost 0 bases and 0 bases respectively, with 7 bases between them. Germline loops: CDR1 SGHRS, CDR2 YFSETQ. This CDR3 contains 15 residues. CDR3 amino acids: CASSLEGNSGNTIYF. The CDR3 DNA follows: TGCGCCAGCAGCTTGGAGGGAAACTCTGGAAACACCATATATTTT.

The chain links TRBV10-2 to TRBJ2-3; D is possibly TRBD1 or TRBD2 (5 bases each). Germline assignment: CDR1 WSHSY and CDR2 SAAADI. V dropped 6 bases and J dropped 2 bases, with 9 bases sitting between them. CDR3 length equals 13 residues. The CDR3 DNA reads TGCGCCAGCAGGCTTGGGACCACAGATACGCAGTATTTT. Residues: CASRLGTTDTQYF.

The chain has TRBV27 and TRBJ2-5, with TRBD2 as a possible D gene (5 bases). Looked up from germline, CDR1 is MNHEY and CDR2 is SMNVEV (reference sequence). The V end lost 2 bases, the J end lost 5 bases, and 9 bases lay between the germline ends. This CDR3 contains 13 residues. The CDR3 region has the DNA TGTGCCAGCAGTTTACCGGAGCGGGAGACCCAGTACTTC. This codes for CASSLPERETQYF.

The chain joins TRBV27 to TRBJ1-1; TRBD1 matches 8 bases. V trimming: 6 bases; J trimming: 4 bases; junction bases outside the gene matches: 7. Germline V gene data show CDR1 as MNHEY and CDR2 as SMNVEV (reference sequence). This CDR3 spans 14 amino acids. The CDR3 DNA reads TGTGCCAGCAGGACATCCAGGGGGCGCACTGAAGCTTTCTTT. This sequence encodes CASRTSRGRTEAFF.